The text below deals with one T cell receptor beta chain. The source of the sample is a study of blood T cell repertoires in COVID-19. Per the original methods: Amplification with reference gene primers provided the estimates of nucleated cell counts. Only in-frame clones appear in the TCRdb table, and some are missing; sequencing was by immunoSEQ multiplex PCR. From that table come the V and J calls and clone size; the DNA was used to work out D and trimming. In the table there are fewer than 35,000 clones, 65% to 90% of which are singletons. The germline gives CDR1 SGHTA, CDR2 FQGTGA. The CDR3 loop spans 15 amino acids. V lost 5 bases and J lost 2, with 16 bases in between.

The sequencing input was peripheral blood. This TCR was recovered from a human donor in a cohort sampled during active COVID-19. V is TRBV7-3 and J is TRBJ2-7, with D possibly being TRBD1 (6 bases). The CDR3 region is CASSHPDRLTYEQYF. The CDR3 DNA reads as TGTGCCAGCAGCCATCCCGACAGGCTCACCTACGAGCAGTACTTC.